This T cell receptor beta chain is from a study of T cells after posttransplantation cyclophosphamide. Whole-study findings and limits: Later post-transplant blood repertoires were often dominated by donor CD8+ memory clones.

The method was immunoSEQ multiplex PCR; TCRdb's version includes in-frame clones alone and lacks a portion of them. The sample holds about 39,000 clones, and no clone turns up only once. Germline V gene data show CDR1 as MNHNS and CDR2 as SASEGT. The CDR3 totals 15 residues. With 2 bases clipped from V and 3 bases from J, the junction kept 6 bases outside the gene matches. This clone was recorded at least ten times. What it binds is not known. The chain carries TRBV6-1 and TRBJ1-2, with 7 positions matching TRBD1. This clonotype was obtained from a woman aged 45 to 65 in good health and a related stem cell transplant donor. Sequencing was done on a sample of PBMCs. DNA of the CDR3: TGTGCCAGCAGTGAACAAGGGGGCGGCGACTATGGCTACACCTTC. Amino acid sequence: CASSEQGGGDYGYTF.